These T cell receptor beta chains were read from a single sample in a study of multiple sclerosis patients with progressive multifocal leukoencephalopathy. Produced via immunoSEQ multiplex PCR; TCRdb's table is partial and in-frame only. Altogether about 33,000 clones are present, roughly 87% being singletons, with the ten largest covering about 3.3%. Sequenced here: PBMCs, sampled from a patient treated with natalizumab. The receptor set was obtained from a human donor with progressive multifocal leukoencephalopathy. CDR3s include the opening cysteine and the closing phenylalanine or tryptophan. The order of the fields is clone size, J gene, D gene, V gene, CDR3 protein, CDR3 DNA. A D gene is named only where the DNA matches it firmly. Rows give clone size only sometimes, using once, few, many, or a class for an expanded clone.

abundance: .; j_gene: TRBJ1-3; d_gene: .; v_gene: TRBV4-1; CDR3aa: CASSQASNSGNTIYF; CDR3nt: TGCGCCAGCAGCCAAGCATCTAACTCTGGAAACACCATATATTTT
abundance: .; j_gene: TRBJ1-1; d_gene: .; v_gene: TRBV6-1; CDR3aa: CARENRENTEALF; CDR3nt: TGTGCCAGGGAAAACAGGGAGAACACTGAAGCTCTCTTT
abundance: .; j_gene: TRBJ1-2; d_gene: .; v_gene: TRBV7-9; CDR3aa: CASSFQEANYGYTF; CDR3nt: TGTGCCAGCAGCTTCCAGGAAGCTAACTATGGCTACACCTTC
abundance: .; j_gene: TRBJ2-7; d_gene: .; v_gene: TRBV11-2; CDR3aa: CASSSSRLFYEQYF; CDR3nt: TGTGCCAGCAGCTCCTCGCGTCTCTTCTACGAGCAGTACTTC
abundance: .; j_gene: TRBJ2-7; d_gene: TRBD2; v_gene: TRBV5-1; CDR3aa: CASSLGASGVSYEQYF; CDR3nt: TGCGCCAGCAGCTTGGGGGCTAGCGGGGTCTCCTACGAGCAGTACTTC
abundance: .; j_gene: TRBJ2-4; d_gene: TRBD2; v_gene: TRBV14; CDR3aa: CASSEGLALGGNIQYF; CDR3nt: TGTGCCAGCAGCGAAGGACTAGCGTTAGGGGGAAACATTCAGTACTTC
abundance: .; j_gene: TRBJ1-1; d_gene: .; v_gene: TRBV4-3; CDR3aa: CASSQKIDTEAFF; CDR3nt: TGCGCCAGCAGCCAAAAGATAGACACTGAAGCTTTCTTT
abundance: .; j_gene: TRBJ2-7; d_gene: TRBD2; v_gene: TRBV7-7; CDR3aa: CASSFSSRGGYEQYF; CDR3nt: TGTGCCAGCAGCTTTTCCTCCCGGGGGGGCTACGAGCAGTACTTC
abundance: .; j_gene: TRBJ2-2; d_gene: TRBD1; v_gene: TRBV19; CDR3aa: CASKTGASGELFF; CDR3nt: TGTGCCAGTAAGACAGGGGCTTCCGGGGAGCTGTTTTTT
abundance: .; j_gene: TRBJ1-2; d_gene: TRBD1; v_gene: TRBV29-1; CDR3aa: CSADGTDTLLRYTF; CDR3nt: TGCAGCGCCGACGGGACAGATACCCTTTTGCGCTACACCTTC
abundance: .; j_gene: TRBJ2-7; d_gene: .; v_gene: TRBV6-1; CDR3aa: CASSVWVTREWGTYEQYF; CDR3nt: TGTGCCAGCAGTGTATGGGTCACACGGGAATGGGGTACCTACGAGCAGTACTTC
abundance: .; j_gene: TRBJ2-7; d_gene: .; v_gene: TRBV5-6; CDR3aa: CASSSGGDWYF; CDR3nt: TGTGCCAGCAGCTCAGGGGGGGACTGGTACTTC
abundance: .; j_gene: TRBJ2-3; d_gene: .; v_gene: TRBV6-5; CDR3aa: CASSSGVGPADTQYF; CDR3nt: TGTGCCAGCAGTTCAGGGGTGGGCCCCGCAGATACGCAGTATTTT
abundance: once; j_gene: TRBJ2-7; d_gene: .; v_gene: TRBV10-3; CDR3aa: CAISESVADSYEQYF; CDR3nt: TGTGCCATCAGTGAGTCGGTGGCAGACTCCTACGAGCAGTACTTC
abundance: .; j_gene: TRBJ2-1; d_gene: TRBD2; v_gene: TRBV29-1; CDR3aa: CSVEGGLAVSYNEQFF; CDR3nt: TGCAGCGTTGAAGGAGGCCTAGCGGTATCCTACAATGAGCAGTTCTTC
abundance: .; j_gene: TRBJ1-1; d_gene: TRBD1; v_gene: TRBV27; CDR3aa: CASSLFRQGRGTEAFF; CDR3nt: TGTGCCAGCAGTTTATTCCGACAGGGCAGGGGCACTGAAGCTTTCTTT
abundance: few; j_gene: TRBJ1-3; d_gene: .; v_gene: TRBV5-4; CDR3aa: CASSQQGGNTIYF; CDR3nt: TGTGCCAGCAGCCAACAGGGTGGAAACACCATATATTTT
abundance: .; j_gene: TRBJ2-7; d_gene: .; v_gene: TRBV2; CDR3aa: CASRAWFNEQYF; CDR3nt: TGTGCCAGCAGGGCTTGGTTCAACGAGCAGTACTTC
abundance: .; j_gene: TRBJ1-4; d_gene: .; v_gene: TRBV14; CDR3aa: CASSQMVPGRSEKLFF; CDR3nt: TGTGCCAGCAGCCAAATGGTTCCTGGGCGGAGTGAAAAACTGTTTTTT
abundance: .; j_gene: TRBJ2-5; d_gene: .; v_gene: TRBV18; CDR3aa: CASSRETQYF; CDR3nt: TGTGCCAGCTCACGAGAGACCCAGTACTTC
abundance: once; j_gene: TRBJ2-7; d_gene: .; v_gene: TRBV25-1; CDR3aa: CASSEGNYEQYF; CDR3nt: TGTGCCAGCAGTGAAGGGAACTACGAGCAGTACTTC
abundance: .; j_gene: TRBJ2-1; d_gene: .; v_gene: TRBV20-1; CDR3aa: CSASASSEQFF; CDR3nt: TGCAGTGCTAGTGCTAGCTCCGAGCAGTTCTTC
abundance: .; j_gene: TRBJ2-7; d_gene: .; v_gene: TRBV15; CDR3aa: CATSRDPTWAPHEQYF; CDR3nt: TGTGCCACCAGCAGAGATCCCACATGGGCACCCCACGAGCAGTACTTC
abundance: .; j_gene: TRBJ2-7; d_gene: .; v_gene: TRBV21-1; CDR3aa: CASSKGVQSLSSYEQYF; CDR3nt: TGTGCCAGCAGCAAAGGGGTACAGTCACTTAGCTCCTACGAGCAGTACTTC
abundance: .; j_gene: TRBJ2-2; d_gene: .; v_gene: TRBV5-1; CDR3aa: CASGGKTTGELFF; CDR3nt: TGCGCCAGCGGAGGGAAGACCACCGGGGAGCTGTTTTTT
abundance: .; j_gene: TRBJ1-6; d_gene: .; v_gene: TRBV18; CDR3aa: CASSPETVDNSPLHF; CDR3nt: TGTGCCAGCTCACCAGAGACAGTAGATAATTCACCCCTCCACTTT
abundance: .; j_gene: TRBJ2-6; d_gene: .; v_gene: TRBV7-9; CDR3aa: CASSPDNSGANVLTF; CDR3nt: TGTGCCAGCAGCCCGGACAACTCTGGGGCCAACGTCCTGACTTTC
abundance: .; j_gene: TRBJ2-1; d_gene: TRBD1; v_gene: TRBV13; CDR3aa: CASSLVKTGNEQFF; CDR3nt: TGTGCCAGCAGCTTAGTTAAGACAGGGAACGAGCAGTTCTTC